These 8 T cell receptor beta chains share one sample of origin, sequenced in a study of T cell repertoires in aging, cancer and after chemotherapy. Peripheral blood genomic DNA, not sorted cells or RNA, was the template. Rearranged V-D-J TRB sequences were amplified with a mixed TRB-A/B primer pool. TCRdb re-called the multiplex PCR reads through MiXCR, storing one row per CDR3 protein. Here the sample spans about 12,000 distinct CDR3 sequences, 31% being singletons. The sequenced material came from blood. Receptors originate from a human donor in good health. The donor label of this sample is uncertain.

The CDR3 is CASSLSGGENYGYTF. CDR3 nucleotides: TGTGCCAGCAGTTTATCAGGGGGGGAAAACTATGGCTACACCTTC. This rearrangement joins TRBV12-3 or TRBV12-4 to TRBJ1-2; TRBD1 agrees at 7 bases. The V segment lost 2 bases and the J segment 2 bases; nucleotides outside the gene matches: 5. The CDR3 has 15 residues.

This clonotype has a handful of counts. This rearrangement joins TRBV5-4 to TRBJ1-3, with D maybe TRBD1 (5 bases). This CDR3 is 16 amino acids long. Trimming cost V 4 bases and J 4 bases, with 18 bases left between them. CDR1 is SGHNT, CDR2 YYREEE, per germline (reference sequence). The CDR3 reads CASSRRDSGEGNTIYF. The CDR3 DNA reads as TGTGCCAGCAGCCGCCGGGACTCTGGGGAAGGAAACACCATATATTTT.

The chain employs TRBV18 and TRBJ2-7; 9 nucleotides line up with TRBD1. Trimming cost V 1 base and J 6 bases; bases outside gene matches: 7. This CDR3 is 15 amino acids long. Germline CDR1 and CDR2: KGHSH and LQKENI. CDR3 nucleotides: TGTGCCAGCTCACCACTGGGACAGGGTTTGCTCGAGCAGTACTTC. Translated, it gives CASSPLGQGLLEQYF.

The chain combines TRBV20-1 with TRBJ2-1, with D possibly being TRBD2 (5 bases). Between the trimmed V and J ends, which lost 3 bases and 4 bases, there was a span of 13 bases. The CDR3 is 14 residues long. Germline CDR1 and CDR2: DFQATT and SNEGSKA (reference sequence). The DNA of the CDR3 is TGCAGTGCTAGGGGTCTAGCAGAATACAATGAGCAGTTCTTC. This gives the protein CSARGLAEYNEQFF.

The V gene is TRBV5-4, the J gene TRBJ2-3; 7 bases map to TRBD2. Germline V gene data show CDR1 as SGHNT and CDR2 as YYREEE (reference sequence). The junction had 11 bases not matched to a gene; V was cut back by 4 bases and J by 9 bases. The CDR3 has 14 residues. The CDR3 DNA sequence: TGTGCCAGCAGCAACGGGGGTAGCGGGTACACGCAGTATTTT. Its protein is CASSNGGSGYTQYF.

As to this clonotype: A read error may produce the germline difference seen at one junction end. V usage is TRBV5-4 and J usage is TRBJ2-7, with TRBD1 identical over 9 bases. Germline values: CDR1 SGHNT, CDR2 YYREEE (reference sequence). The CDR3 spans 15 residues. CDR3 residues: CASSLGTGRTYEQYF. The DNA for the CDR3 is TGCGCCAGCAGCTTGGGGACAGGGCGGACCTACGAGCAGTACTTC.

This sequence joins TRBV18 and TRBJ2-5; TRBD2 matches at 8 bases. The CDR3 spans 18 residues. The V gene's germline CDR1 is KGHSH and CDR2 LQKENI. V dropped 8 bases and J dropped 6; count of bases not matched to a gene: 23. The CDR3 coding sequence is TGTGCCAGCAGTTCCCTGCCGGGCGGGGAGCGGGGGAGGAAGACCCAGTACTTC. It is translated as CASSSLPGGERGRKTQYF.

This clonotype has a handful of counts. The chain couples TRBV27 to TRBJ2-1; the D call may be TRBD1 or TRBD2 (5 bases each). V was shortened by 4 bases and J by 4 bases, with 8 bases between the two germline ends. Per the germline V gene, CDR1 is MNHEY and CDR2 is SMNVEV (reference sequence). The CDR3 contains 13 residues. This CDR3 reads CASSWDAYNEQFF. The CDR3 bases are TGTGCCAGCAGTTGGGACGCATACAATGAGCAGTTCTTC.